This is a list of T cell receptor beta chains from one sample in a study of identical twins' blood T cells. One entry per CDR3 protein results from TCRdb running MiXCR on the 5' RACE reads. The table shows 350,000 to 450,000 distinct CDR3 sequences, with roughly 28% occurring only once. Sequencing used PBMCs. All receptors come from a woman aged 18 to 55 in good health. Each CDR3 is given with its conserved first and last residue. D genes are given only for firm matches. A row's size may be missing; if present it is once, few, many or a size class.

NA NA TRBJ2-3 TRBV5-4 CASSLGVRTTDTQYF TGTGCCAGCAGCTTGGGTGTGCGGACCACAGATACGCAGTATTTT
NA few TRBJ2-4 TRBV6-5 CASSWRRGVKNIQYF TGTGCCAGCAGTTGGCGGCGAGGGGTGAAAAACATTCAGTACTTC
NA NA TRBJ2-3 TRBV6-2/TRBV6-3 CASTRGRDTQYF TGTGCCAGCACCCGGGGCCGGGATACGCAGTATTTT
NA NA TRBJ1-1 TRBV7-9 CASTQAPEVFF TGTGCCAGCACTCAAGCGCCTGAAGTTTTCTTT
TRBD2 NA TRBJ2-3 TRBV4-3 CAISQVLWHPAGVTDTQYF TGCGCTATCAGCCAAGTCCTATGGCATCCGGCGGGGGTAACAGATACGCAGTATTTT
NA NA TRBJ2-2 TRBV9 CASSRIVTNTGELFF TGTGCCAGCAGTCGAATCGTGACTAACACCGGGGAGCTGTTTTTT
NA few TRBJ1-1 TRBV6-4 CASSLDRHLNTEAFF TGTGCCAGCAGTCTGGACAGACATCTGAACACTGAAGCTTTCTTT
NA NA TRBJ2-7 TRBV7-9 CASTVSGHNFEQYF TGTGCCAGCACCGTCTCCGGACATAACTTCGAGCAGTACTTC
TRBD2 NA TRBJ2-1 TRBV20-1 CSARIPLAGYYTEQFF TGCAGTGCTAGAATACCATTAGCGGGGTACTACACTGAGCAGTTCTTC
TRBD2 few TRBJ2-1 TRBV14 CASRLSGRKYNEQFF TGTGCCAGCAGGCTTAGCGGGAGAAAGTACAATGAGCAGTTCTTC
NA NA TRBJ1-5 TRBV6-5 CASSQNSMGNQPQHF TGTGCCAGCAGTCAAAACAGTATGGGCAATCAGCCCCAGCATTTT
NA NA TRBJ1-2 TRBV27 CASSFGQANYGYTF TGTGCCAGCAGTTTTGGTCAAGCTAACTATGGCTACACCTTC
NA NA TRBJ1-2 TRBV5-6 CASRPRNTNYGYTF TGTGCCAGCAGACCTAGGAACACAAACTATGGCTACACCTTC
NA many TRBJ2-1 TRBV14 CASSSDRNEQFF TGTGCCAGCAGTTCAGATCGCAATGAGCAGTTCTTC
TRBD1 NA TRBJ1-2 TRBV12-3/TRBV12-4 CASSAGQGNYGYTF TGTGCCAGCAGTGCGGGACAGGGGAACTATGGCTACACCTTC
NA many TRBJ2-3 TRBV5-1 CASSLRPSVSGTDTQYF TGCGCCAGCAGCTTACGACCGAGCGTAAGTGGCACAGATACGCAGTATTTT
TRBD1 NA TRBJ1-2 TRBV20-1 CSATGQGGTNYGYTF TGCAGTGCTACGGGACAGGGGGGGACAAACTATGGCTACACCTTC
NA NA TRBJ2-5 TRBV29-1 CSVGSVATETQYF TGCAGCGTTGGGTCCGTAGCCACAGAGACCCAGTACTTC
TRBD2 once TRBJ2-2 TRBV7-6 CASRSGLAGPNTGELFF TGTGCCAGCAGGTCGGGACTAGCGGGGCCCAACACCGGGGAGCTGTTTTTT
NA many TRBJ1-6 TRBV6-5 CASSYEGGRKVGSPLHF TGTGCCAGCAGTTACGAGGGGGGGAGGAAGGTCGGTTCACCCCTCCACTTT
TRBD2 few TRBJ2-1 TRBV9 CASSVGRSTYNEQFF TGTGCCAGCAGCGTCGGGAGGTCAACCTACAATGAGCAGTTCTTC
NA NA TRBJ1-5 TRBV6-2/TRBV6-3 CASSWNRAKPQHF TGTGCCAGCAGTTGGAATCGGGCTAAGCCCCAGCATTTT
NA NA TRBJ2-2 TRBV5-1 CASSLEGMNTGELFF TGCGCCAGCAGCTTGGAGGGGATGAACACCGGGGAGCTGTTTTTT
TRBD1 few TRBJ2-2 TRBV18 CASSPQGATVGELFF TGTGCCAGCTCACCACAGGGGGCAACTGTCGGGGAGCTGTTTTTT
TRBD1 NA TRBJ1-2 TRBV20-1 CSAQGANYGYTF TGCAGTGCCCAGGGGGCGAACTATGGCTACACCTTC
NA many TRBJ1-6 TRBV11-2 CASSRPNSPLHF TGTGCCAGCAGCCGCCCAAATTCACCCCTCCACTTT
NA NA TRBJ1-1 TRBV19 CASRTLTEAFF TGTGCCAGTAGAACTTTGACTGAAGCTTTCTTT
TRBD1 few TRBJ1-5 TRBV20-1 CSATKSGTGGNQPQHF TGCAGTGCTACCAAATCCGGGACAGGGGGCAATCAGCCCCAGCATTTT
NA few TRBJ1-5 TRBV10-2 CASKAGYGQPQHF TGCGCCAGCAAGGCAGGGTACGGTCAGCCCCAGCATTTT
NA NA TRBJ1-2 TRBV12-3/TRBV12-4 CASSLGGERSGYTF TGTGCCAGCAGCCTCGGCGGGGAAAGAAGTGGCTACACCTTC
NA many TRBJ1-2 TRBV29-1 CSVGSIQGGYTF TGCAGCGTCGGTTCTATTCAGGGTGGCTACACCTTC
NA NA TRBJ2-3 TRBV12-3/TRBV12-4 CASSLASGTFPREYF TGTGCCAGCAGTTTAGCGTCTGGGACTTTCCCCCGAGAGTATTTT
NA NA TRBJ2-7 TRBV5-6 CASSIYYEKYF TGTGCCAGCAGCATCTACTACGAGAAGTACTTC
NA NA TRBJ1-1 TRBV5-1 CASSGNSQGYTEAFF TGCGCCAGCAGCGGAAATTCCCAGGGGTACACTGAAGCTTTCTTT
TRBD1 few TRBJ2-5 TRBV6-5 CASRTTGEQYQETQYF TGTGCCAGCAGGACAACAGGGGAACAGTACCAAGAGACCCAGTACTTC
TRBD2 few TRBJ2-7 TRBV5-1 CASSWGVGTSGYEQYF TGCGCCAGCAGCTGGGGGGTAGGGACTAGCGGCTACGAGCAGTACTTC
NA few TRBJ2-7 TRBV19 CASSIREAIGSEQYF TGTGCCAGTAGTATTAGAGAGGCAATCGGAAGCGAGCAGTACTTC
NA NA TRBJ1-1 TRBV10-3 CAISIGNTEAFF TGTGCCATCAGTATCGGGAACACTGAAGCTTTCTTT
NA NA TRBJ1-3 TRBV11-2 CASSPQVNTIYF TGTGCCAGCAGCCCTCAAGTAAACACCATATATTTT
TRBD2 few TRBJ2-1 TRBV27 CASSLFQREGQVSNEQFF TGTGCCAGCAGTTTATTCCAGCGGGAGGGCCAAGTGAGCAATGAGCAGTTCTTC
NA NA TRBJ2-3 TRBV5-6 CASSWDLLDTQYF TGTGCCAGCAGCTGGGACTTGCTAGATACGCAGTATTTT
NA few TRBJ2-1 TRBV29-1 CSVLGGSYNEQFF TGCAGCGTTCTAGGGGGATCCTACAATGAGCAGTTCTTC
NA NA TRBJ1-4 TRBV7-2 CASSLDGTDEKLFF TGTGCCAGCAGCTTAGATGGGACGGATGAAAAACTGTTTTTT